The 2 T cell receptor beta chains presented below share a single source sample, sequenced in a study of OX40 agonist ivuxolimab in advanced cancers. Only in-frame clones appear in the TCRdb table, and some are missing; sequencing was by immunoSEQ multiplex PCR. In the table there are approximately 60,000 clones, 92% of which are singletons. The material was CD4+ or CD8+ T cells sorted from blood, obtained in a trial of the OX40 agonist ivuxolimab. These receptors came from an adult with an advanced solid tumor such as melanoma, head and neck, liver or kidney cancer.

This chain uses TRBV7-3 with TRBJ2-1; D unclear. The V gene's germline CDR1 is SGHTA and CDR2 FQGTGA. This CDR3 comprises 15 residues. V was clipped by 2 bases and J by 4 bases, with 12 bases between them. This CDR3 is CASSLGGRGYNEQFF. CDR3 in DNA: TGTGCCAGCAGCTTAGGCGGCCGAGGATACAATGAGCAGTTCTTC.

The rearrangement links TRBV7-3 to TRBJ2-1, with 11 bases matching TRBD1. V lost 0 bases and J lost 3; bases outside the gene matches: 1. This CDR3 is 16 amino acids long. CDR1 and CDR2 (germline): SGHTA, FQGTGA. The CDR3 loop reads CASSLTGTGGYNEQFF. For the CDR3, the DNA is TGTGCCAGCAGCTTAACCGGGACAGGGGGCTACAATGAGCAGTTCTTC.